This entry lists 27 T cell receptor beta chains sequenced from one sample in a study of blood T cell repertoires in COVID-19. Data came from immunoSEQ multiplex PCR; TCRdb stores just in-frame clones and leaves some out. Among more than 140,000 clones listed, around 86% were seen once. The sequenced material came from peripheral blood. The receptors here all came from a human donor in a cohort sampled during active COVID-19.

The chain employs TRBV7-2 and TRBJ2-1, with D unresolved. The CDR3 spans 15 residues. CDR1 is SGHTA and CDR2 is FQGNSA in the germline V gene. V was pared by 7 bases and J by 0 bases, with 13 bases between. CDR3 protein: CASIQDPSSYNEQFF. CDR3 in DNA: TGTGCCAGCATCCAGGATCCGAGCTCCTACAATGAGCAGTTCTTC.

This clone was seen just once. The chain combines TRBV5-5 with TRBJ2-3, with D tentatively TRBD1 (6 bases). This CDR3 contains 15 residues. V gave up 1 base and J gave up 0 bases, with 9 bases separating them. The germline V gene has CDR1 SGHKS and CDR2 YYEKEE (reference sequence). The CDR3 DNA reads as TGTGCCAGCAGCTTGACAGGGTATAGCACAGATACGCAGTATTTT. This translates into CASSLTGYSTDTQYF.

The CDR3 loop reads CASSYSRRAGSYNEQFF. CDR3 nucleotide sequence: TGTGCCAGCAGTTACTCGAGACGGGCGGGATCCTACAATGAGCAGTTCTTC. The J gene is TRBJ2-1, the V gene TRBV6-2 or TRBV6-3; a possible D gene is TRBD2 (6 bases). The ends were cut back, 0 bases at V and 1 base at J, with 13 bases in the middle. CDR1 is MNHEY and CDR2 is SVGEGT in the germline V gene. The CDR3 runs 17 residues.

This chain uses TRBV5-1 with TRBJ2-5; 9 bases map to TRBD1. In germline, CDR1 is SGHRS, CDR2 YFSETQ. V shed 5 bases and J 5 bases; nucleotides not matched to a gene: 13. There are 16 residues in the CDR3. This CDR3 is CASSAGTGLYEETQYF. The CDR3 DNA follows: TGCGCCAGCAGTGCGGGGACAGGGCTTTATGAGGAGACCCAGTACTTC.

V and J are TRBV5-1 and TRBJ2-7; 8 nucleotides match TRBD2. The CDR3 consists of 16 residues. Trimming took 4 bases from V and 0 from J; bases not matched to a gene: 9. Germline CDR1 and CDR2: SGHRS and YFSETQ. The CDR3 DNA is TGCGCCAGCAGCCCCCGGGGGGGGTCCAGCTCCTACGAGCAGTACTTC. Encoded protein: CASSPRGGSSSYEQYF.

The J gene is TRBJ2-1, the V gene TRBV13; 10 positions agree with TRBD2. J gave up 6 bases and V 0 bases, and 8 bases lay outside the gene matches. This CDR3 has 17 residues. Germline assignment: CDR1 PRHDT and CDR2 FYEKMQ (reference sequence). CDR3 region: CASSLGPLAGVPNEQFF. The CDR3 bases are TGTGCCAGCAGCTTAGGCCCGCTAGCGGGAGTGCCCAATGAGCAGTTCTTC.

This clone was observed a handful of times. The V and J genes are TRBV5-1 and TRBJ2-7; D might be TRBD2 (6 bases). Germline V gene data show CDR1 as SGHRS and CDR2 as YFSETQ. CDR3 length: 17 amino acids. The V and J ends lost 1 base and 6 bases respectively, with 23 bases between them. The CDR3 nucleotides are TGCGCCAGCAGCTTGTGGTTAGAAGCGGGCCTCACCCCCGAGCAGTACTTC. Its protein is CASSLWLEAGLTPEQYF.

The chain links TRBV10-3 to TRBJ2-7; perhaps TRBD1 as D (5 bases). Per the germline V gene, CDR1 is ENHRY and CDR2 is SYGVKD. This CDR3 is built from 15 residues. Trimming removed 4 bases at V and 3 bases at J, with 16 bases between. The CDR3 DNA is TGTGCCATCAGTGGTTTTGGGGCCCTAAACTACGAGCAGTACTTC. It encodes CAISGFGALNYEQYF.

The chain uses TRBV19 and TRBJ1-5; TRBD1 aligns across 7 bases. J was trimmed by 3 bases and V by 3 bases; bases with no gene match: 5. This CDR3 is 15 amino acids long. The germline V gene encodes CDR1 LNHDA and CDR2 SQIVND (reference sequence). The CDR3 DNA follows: TGTGCCAGTAGTATTGGGACAGTTGACAATCAGCCCCAGCATTTT. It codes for CASSIGTVDNQPQHF. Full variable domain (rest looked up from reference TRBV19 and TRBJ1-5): DGGITQSPKYLFRKEGQNVTLSCEQNLNHDAMYWYRQDPGQGLRLIYYSQIVNDFQKGDIAEGYSVSREKKESFPLTVTSAQKNPTAFYLCASSIGTVDNQPQHFGDGTRLSIL.

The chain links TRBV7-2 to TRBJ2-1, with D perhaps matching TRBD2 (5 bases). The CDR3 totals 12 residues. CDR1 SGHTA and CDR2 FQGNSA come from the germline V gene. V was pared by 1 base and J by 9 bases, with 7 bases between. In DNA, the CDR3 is TGTGCCAGCAGCTTAGGGGCGGGTGAGCAGTTCTTC. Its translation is CASSLGAGEQFF.

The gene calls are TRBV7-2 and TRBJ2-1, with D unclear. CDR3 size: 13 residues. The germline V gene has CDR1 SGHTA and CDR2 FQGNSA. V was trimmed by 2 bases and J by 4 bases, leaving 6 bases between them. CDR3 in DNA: TGTGCCAGCAGCTTATCCATTTACAATGAGCAGTTCTTC. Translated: CASSLSIYNEQFF.

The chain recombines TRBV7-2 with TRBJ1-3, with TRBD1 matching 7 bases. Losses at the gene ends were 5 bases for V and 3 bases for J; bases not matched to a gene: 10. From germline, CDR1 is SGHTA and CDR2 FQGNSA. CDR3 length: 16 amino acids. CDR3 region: CASSPSPRDSGNTIYF. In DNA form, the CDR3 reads TGTGCCAGCAGCCCTAGTCCCCGGGACAGTGGAAACACCATATATTTT.

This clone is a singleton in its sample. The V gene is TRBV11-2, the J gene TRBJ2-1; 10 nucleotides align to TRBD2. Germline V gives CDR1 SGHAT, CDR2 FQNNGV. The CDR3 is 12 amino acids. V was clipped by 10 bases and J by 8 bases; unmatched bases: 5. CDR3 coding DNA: TGTGCCACACTAGCGGGGTCGGATGAGCAGTTCTTC. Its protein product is CATLAGSDEQFF.

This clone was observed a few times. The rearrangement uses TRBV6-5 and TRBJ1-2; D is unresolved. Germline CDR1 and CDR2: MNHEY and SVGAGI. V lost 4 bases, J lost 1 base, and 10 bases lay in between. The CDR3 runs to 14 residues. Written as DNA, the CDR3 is TGTGCCAGCAGTTTAGGGAGGAATAACTATGGCTACACCTTC. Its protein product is CASSLGRNNYGYTF.

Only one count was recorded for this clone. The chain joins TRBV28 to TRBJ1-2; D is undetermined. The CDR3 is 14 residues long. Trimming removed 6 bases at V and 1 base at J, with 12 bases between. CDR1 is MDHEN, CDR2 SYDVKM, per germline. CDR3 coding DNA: TGTGCCAGCAGAATTAGTTTCGGTAACTATGGCTACACCTTC. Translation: CASRISFGNYGYTF.

CDR3 sequence (DNA): TGTGCCAGCAGCCCTGGGACTAGCGGGAGGACCTACAATGAGCAGTTCTTC. Amino acid sequence: CASSPGTSGRTYNEQFF. V is TRBV7-9 and J is TRBJ2-1; 15 bases line up with TRBD2. The CDR3 runs 17 residues. Germline V lookup: CDR1 SEHNR, CDR2 FQNEAQ (reference sequence). V shed 5 bases, J shed 2 bases, and the junction held 4 bases outside the gene matches.

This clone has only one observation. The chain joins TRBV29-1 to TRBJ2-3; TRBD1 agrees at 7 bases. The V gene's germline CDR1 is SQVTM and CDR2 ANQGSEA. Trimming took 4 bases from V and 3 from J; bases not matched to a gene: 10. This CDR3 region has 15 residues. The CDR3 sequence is CSVAPTGAPTDTQYF. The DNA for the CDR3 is TGCAGCGTTGCCCCCACAGGGGCGCCAACAGATACGCAGTATTTT.

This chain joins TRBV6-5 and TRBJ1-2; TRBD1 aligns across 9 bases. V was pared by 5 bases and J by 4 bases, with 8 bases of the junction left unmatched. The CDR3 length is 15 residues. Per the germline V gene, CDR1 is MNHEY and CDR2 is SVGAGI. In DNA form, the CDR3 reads TGTGCCAGCAGTCCCCACAGGGGGCAGGGCTATGGCTACACCTTC. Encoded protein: CASSPHRGQGYGYTF.

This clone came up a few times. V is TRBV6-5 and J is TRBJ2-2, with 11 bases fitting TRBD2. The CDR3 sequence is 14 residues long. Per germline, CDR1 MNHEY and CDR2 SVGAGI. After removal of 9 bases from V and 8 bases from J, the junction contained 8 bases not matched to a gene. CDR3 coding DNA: TGTGCCAGTGTAGCGGGAGGGTTTTTAGGGGAGCTGTTTTTT. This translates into CASVAGGFLGELFF.

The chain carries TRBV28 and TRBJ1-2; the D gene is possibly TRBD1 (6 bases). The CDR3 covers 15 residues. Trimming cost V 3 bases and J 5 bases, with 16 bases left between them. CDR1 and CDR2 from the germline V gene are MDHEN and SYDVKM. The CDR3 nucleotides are TGTGCCAGCAGTTTTCCCGCCAGGGGTGGTTATGGCTACACCTTC. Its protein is CASSFPARGGYGYTF.

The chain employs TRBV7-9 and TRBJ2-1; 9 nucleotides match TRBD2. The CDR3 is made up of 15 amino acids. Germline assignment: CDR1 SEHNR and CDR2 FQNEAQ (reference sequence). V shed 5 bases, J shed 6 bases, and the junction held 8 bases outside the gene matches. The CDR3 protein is CASSRRREGRNEQFF. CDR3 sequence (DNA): TGTGCCAGCAGCAGGAGGCGGGAGGGCCGCAATGAGCAGTTCTTC.

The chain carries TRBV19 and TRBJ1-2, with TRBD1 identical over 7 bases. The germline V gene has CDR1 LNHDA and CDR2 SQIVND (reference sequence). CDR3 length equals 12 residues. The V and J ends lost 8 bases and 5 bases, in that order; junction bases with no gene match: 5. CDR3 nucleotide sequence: TGTGCCAGTTGGGACAGCCTTTATGGCTACACCTTC. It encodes CASWDSLYGYTF.

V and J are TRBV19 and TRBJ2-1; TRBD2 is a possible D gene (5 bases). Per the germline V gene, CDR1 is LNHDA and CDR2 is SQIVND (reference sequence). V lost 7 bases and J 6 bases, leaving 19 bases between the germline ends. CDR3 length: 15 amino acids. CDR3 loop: CASKYQMAGPNEQFF. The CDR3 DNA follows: TGTGCCAGTAAATACCAGATGGCGGGCCCCAATGAGCAGTTCTTC.

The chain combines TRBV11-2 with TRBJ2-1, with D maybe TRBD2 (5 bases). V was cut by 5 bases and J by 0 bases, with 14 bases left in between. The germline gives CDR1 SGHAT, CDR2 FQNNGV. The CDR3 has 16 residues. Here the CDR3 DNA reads TGTGCCAGCAGCCCCTATGGACTCAGCTCCTACAATGAGCAGTTCTTC. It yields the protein CASSPYGLSSYNEQFF.

As DNA, the CDR3 is TGTGCCAGCAGCTTAGGCAGCGCCCGGTACAATGAGCAGTTCTTC. Translating it yields CASSLGSARYNEQFF. The chain employs TRBV7-9 and TRBJ2-1; D unresolved. The CDR3 consists of 15 residues. Looked up from germline, CDR1 is SEHNR and CDR2 is FQNEAQ (reference sequence). V was trimmed by 1 base and J by 4 bases, leaving 11 bases between them.

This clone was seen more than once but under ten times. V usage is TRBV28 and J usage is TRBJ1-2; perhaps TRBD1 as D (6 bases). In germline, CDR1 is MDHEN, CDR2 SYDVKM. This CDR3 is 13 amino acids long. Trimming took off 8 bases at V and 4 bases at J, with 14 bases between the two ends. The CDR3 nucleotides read TGTGCCAGCTGCTGCCGGGACATCTATGGCTACACCTTC. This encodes CASCCRDIYGYTF.

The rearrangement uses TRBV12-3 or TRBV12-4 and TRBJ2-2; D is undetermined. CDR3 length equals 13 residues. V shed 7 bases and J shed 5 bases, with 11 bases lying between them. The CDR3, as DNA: TGTGCCAGCACCCGAGGCTGGACCGGGGAGCTGTTTTTT. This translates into CASTRGWTGELFF.